This T cell receptor beta chain was observed in a study of OX40 agonist ivuxolimab in advanced cancers. Study-wide findings and caveats: The investigators did not determine what antigen specificity the expanded peripheral T cells had.

V was shortened by 6 bases and J by 4 bases, with 15 bases between the two germline ends. The CDR3 is 14 amino acids. Germline values: CDR1 MDHEN, CDR2 SYDVKM. With respect to this clone: The antigen remains undetermined.

Repertoires were generated with immunoSEQ multiplex PCR, while TCRdb's copy carries only in-frame clones and drops some. The data contain tens of thousands of clones, roughly nine tenths of them singletons. Sequencing was performed on CD4+ or CD8+ T cells sorted from blood, taken in a trial of the OX40 agonist ivuxolimab. This chain joins TRBV28 and TRBJ1-1, with D possibly matching TRBD1 (6 bases). This TCR came from an adult with an advanced solid tumor such as melanoma, head and neck, liver or kidney cancer. The CDR3 protein is CASSRGGSGTEAFF. The CDR3 bases are TGTGCCAGCAGCCGGGGGGGCTCGGGCACTGAAGCTTTCTTT.